These T cell receptor beta chains were read from a single sample in a study of shared clonotypes between healthy human individuals. Only in-frame clones appear in the TCRdb table, and some are missing; sequencing was by immunoSEQ multiplex PCR. Seen here are around 350,000 clones, roughly 80% observed once, and the top ten hold around 9.3%. Sequencing was done on a sample of memory CD4+ T cells sorted from blood. The receptors were sampled from a man aged 25-45 years in good health. CDR3s include the opening cysteine and the closing phenylalanine or tryptophan. The D gene is left open where the match is weak. The size entry is marked missing in some rows and otherwise reads once, few, many or a size class.

few	TRBV7-2	NA	TRBJ2-5	TGTGCCAGCAGCCTCGGTCAGGGCAACCAAGAGACCCAGTACTTC	CASSLGQGNQETQYF
NA	TRBV2	TRBD2	TRBJ2-5	TGTGCCAGCAGTGACGGAGCGGGGGGAGAGACCCAGTACTTC	CASSDGAGGETQYF
NA	TRBV5-4	NA	TRBJ2-2	TGTGCCAGCAGCACCAAAATTGGGGAGCTGTTTTTT	CASSTKIGELFF
NA	TRBV5-1	NA	TRBJ2-1	TGCGCCAGCAGCTTGGATCAGGGACCACCGACAGATGAGCAGTTCTTC	CASSLDQGPPTDEQFF
NA	TRBV11-3	NA	TRBJ1-6	TGTGCCAGCAGCCAGAATTGGGATTCACCCCTCCACTTT	CASSQNWDSPLHF
few	TRBV6-1	TRBD2	TRBJ2-3	TGTGCCAGCAGTGAATCCCCACTAGCGGGTGTTTTCGGGACGCAGTATTTT	CASSESPLAGVFGTQYF
NA	TRBV15	TRBD2	TRBJ2-5	TGTGCCACCAGCTTAGGGACTAGATCGGTTGAGACCCAGTACTTC	CATSLGTRSVETQYF
NA	TRBV27	TRBD2	TRBJ2-5	TGTGCCAGCAGCCCTGGACTAGCGGGAGGGGGAGAGACCCAGTACTTC	CASSPGLAGGGETQYF
NA	TRBV25-1	TRBD2	TRBJ2-5	TGTGCCAGCAGTGCCGGGGGGGAGACCCAGTACTTC	CASSAGGETQYF
NA	TRBV7-8	NA	TRBJ1-5	TGTGCCAGCAGCTTACCATCGGGGCAGCCCCTTAATCAGCCCCAGCATTTT	CASSLPSGQPLNQPQHF
NA	TRBV6-6	TRBD1	TRBJ1-5	TGTGCCAGCATCGCTCCGGGACAGGGTCAGCCCCAGCATTTT	CASIAPGQGQPQHF
NA	TRBV7-8	TRBD1	TRBJ1-2	TGTGCCGGGGGGACAGATCCCACAAATGGCTACACCTTC	CAGGTDPTNGYTF
NA	TRBV7-9	TRBD2	TRBJ2-7	TGTGCCAGCAGCCGCCGGATGAGGGAGCGGGGCTACGAGCAGTACTTC	CASSRRMRERGYEQYF
NA	TRBV5-4	NA	TRBJ1-4	TGTGCCAGCAGCCCCGAAATGGGACGGAATAATGAAAAACTGTTTTTT	CASSPEMGRNNEKLFF
once	TRBV10-3	TRBD1	TRBJ1-1	TGTGCCATCAGTGATCCCAGACAGGGGGCTCAACCTTTCTTT	CAISDPRQGAQPFF
NA	TRBV7-8	NA	TRBJ2-1	TGTGCCAGCAGCCAAGCGGAACAGGGAGAGCAGTTCTTC	CASSQAEQGEQFF
NA	TRBV28	TRBD2	TRBJ2-1	TGTGCCAGCAGGGCCACCGGACTAGCGGGGGGGACCGAGCAGTTCTTC	CASRATGLAGGTEQFF
few	TRBV7-3	NA	TRBJ2-7	TGTGCCAGCAGCGTTCGCGGGACAAACTACGAGCAGTACTTC	CASSVRGTNYEQYF
NA	TRBV7-9	NA	TRBJ2-5	TGTGCCAGCAGCTTAGTGTTGAGGGGGGGCGCAGAGACCCAGTACTTC	CASSLVLRGGAETQYF
NA	TRBV2	TRBD1	TRBJ2-7	TGTGCCAGCATCGGGACAGGAGACTTCTACGAGCAGTACTTC	CASIGTGDFYEQYF
NA	TRBV19	TRBD1	TRBJ2-3	TGTGCCAGTAGTACGGACAGGGAAGGCACAGATACGCAGTATTTT	CASSTDREGTDTQYF
NA	TRBV7-8	TRBD2	TRBJ2-2	TGTGCCAGCAGCTTAGGGCGCCTAGCGGGAGTTTCCGGGGAGCTGTTTTTT	CASSLGRLAGVSGELFF
once	TRBV28	NA	TRBJ1-3	TGTGCCAGCAGTTTCGACGGAAGCTCTGGAAACACCATATATTTT	CASSFDGSSGNTIYF
NA	TRBV9	NA	TRBJ2-1	TGTGCCAGCAGCGTACTGCCAGCCTCACTCAATGAGCAGTTCTTC	CASSVLPASLNEQFF
once	TRBV10-3	NA	TRBJ1-1	TGTGCCATCTCCGGGAAGAACACTGAAGCTTTCTTT	CAISGKNTEAFF
NA	TRBV5-1	TRBD2	TRBJ2-1	TGCGCCAGCAGCTTGGGGGGGCTTAGCGGGAGGGACTCCTACAATGAGCAGTTCTTC	CASSLGGLSGRDSYNEQFF
NA	TRBV7-3	NA	TRBJ2-2	TGTGCCAGCAGCCCAGACCCCATCACCGGGGAGCTGTTTTTT	CASSPDPITGELFF
NA	TRBV2	TRBD1	TRBJ1-4	TGTGCCAGCAGTGACAGGGGGAGATTAGCAACTAATGAAAAACTGTTTTTT	CASSDRGRLATNEKLFF
NA	TRBV4-2	NA	TRBJ2-7	TGTGCCAGCAGCCAAGATGGAGGGGGCGAGCAGTACTTC	CASSQDGGGEQYF
NA	TRBV6-1	NA	TRBJ2-7	TGTGCCAGCAGTCGTCGGACAGACGTCGCCTACGAGCAGTACTTC	CASSRRTDVAYEQYF
NA	TRBV28	TRBD2	TRBJ2-5	TGTGCCAGCAGCCGGACTAGTTTCGAGACCCAGTACTTC	CASSRTSFETQYF
NA	TRBV5-1	TRBD2	TRBJ2-3	TGCGCCAGCAGCTTGGGACGAGCGGGAGTGGTAGATACGCAGTATTTT	CASSLGRAGVVDTQYF
NA	TRBV5-4	NA	TRBJ2-2	TGTGCCAGCAGCTTAGGGCTTTCCGGGGAGCTGTTTTTT	CASSLGLSGELFF
once	TRBV6-1	TRBD1	TRBJ2-5	TGTGCCAGCAGTGAACAAGACAGGGGTTTAGGAGAGACCCAGTACTTC	CASSEQDRGLGETQYF
NA	TRBV11-2	TRBD1	TRBJ2-2	TGTGCCAGCAGCTCCCAAACAGGGGTCCCCGGGGAGCTGTTTTTT	CASSSQTGVPGELFF
NA	TRBV5-4	TRBD1	TRBJ2-7	TGTGCCAGCAGCCGGGCGGGACAGGGCGGCGAGCAGTACTTC	CASSRAGQGGEQYF
few	TRBV7-2	NA	TRBJ2-3	TGTGCCAGCAGCGCATCCTCCTACACAGATACGCAGTATTTT	CASSASSYTDTQYF
NA	TRBV5-4	NA	TRBJ1-2	TGTGCCAGCAGCCAAATCAGGGGAGGCGATGGCTACACCTTC	CASSQIRGGDGYTF
many	TRBV7-9	TRBD2	TRBJ2-5	TGTGCCAGCAGCCAGAGCGGGATAGAGACCCAGTACTTC	CASSQSGIETQYF
once	TRBV5-1	TRBD2	TRBJ2-3	TGCGCCAGCAGCCGGACTAGCGACACAGATACGCAGTATTTT	CASSRTSDTDTQYF
once	TRBV18	TRBD1	TRBJ2-1	TGTGCCAGCTCACCACGACCCAGGGGGCTCAACAATGAGCAGTTCTTC	CASSPRPRGLNNEQFF
NA	TRBV11-2	NA	TRBJ2-1	TGTGCCAGCGCCCGGGTGGGGCAAAAAACGTACAATGAGCAGTTCTTC	CASARVGQKTYNEQFF
NA	TRBV30	NA	TRBJ2-1	TGTGCCTGGGCCACAAGCTCCTACAATGAGCAGTTCTTC	CAWATSSYNEQFF
few	TRBV28	NA	TRBJ1-5	TGTGCCAGCAGTTTTAGCAATCAGCCCCAGCATTTT	CASSFSNQPQHF
NA	TRBV29-1	NA	TRBJ2-4	TGCAGCGCCGCGGCAGGGGGACTGACCAAAAACATTCAGTACTTC	CSAAAGGLTKNIQYF
NA	TRBV5-4	NA	TRBJ2-3	TGTGCCAGCAGCCACTTGGGGGAGATCGCAGATACGCAGTATTTT	CASSHLGEIADTQYF
NA	TRBV7-2	NA	TRBJ2-5	TGTGCCAGCAGCTTAGACATCAGCACGTCAGAGACCCAGTACTTC	CASSLDISTSETQYF
NA	TRBV29-1	TRBD1	TRBJ1-2	TGCAGCGTTGAAAGACAGGGTAGCGGCTACACCTTC	CSVERQGSGYTF
NA	TRBV9	NA	TRBJ2-2	TGTGCCAGCAGCGTATTCGGGAAAGCGAACACCGGGGAGCTGTTTTTT	CASSVFGKANTGELFF
NA	TRBV7-8	NA	TRBJ2-7	TGTGCCAGCAGCTTAGTCCCTTCCCGGGCGAGGTGGGGGGTTCACTACGAGCAGTACTTC	CASSLVPSRARWGVHYEQYF
NA	TRBV9	NA	TRBJ1-1	TGTGCCAGCAGCGTAGTAGCGGGGAACACTGAAGCTTTCTTT	CASSVVAGNTEAFF
NA	TRBV5-4	TRBD2	TRBJ2-1	TGTGCCAGCAGCTTCTCTAGCGGGAGCTCCTACAATGAGCAGTTCTTC	CASSFSSGSSYNEQFF
NA	TRBV25-1	NA	TRBJ2-3	TGTGCCAGCAGTGAATTCAGGGGGGGCACAGATACGCAGTATTTT	CASSEFRGGTDTQYF